This T cell receptor beta chain was recorded in a study of cytomegalovirus exposure and HLA in healthy donors. The germline gives CDR1 SGDLS, CDR2 YYNGEE. There are 18 residues in the CDR3. V lost 4 bases and J lost 4; bases outside the gene matches: 12. Findings of the study overall: There were 150 to 200 TCR beta chains listed as cytomegalovirus-associated. Later on, an analysis tied about 17,000 TCR beta sequences to HLA alleles at 0.05 false discovery rate.

Details on this clone: Its target is unknown.

The study ran its PCR with 60 Vbeta and 13 Jbeta primers. Assay used: immunoSEQ multiplex PCR; TCRdb lists only in-frame clones, some missing. There are 150,000 to 200,000 clones in the sample; nearly 70% occur only once, and less than 11% lies in the top ten. V usage is TRBV9 and J usage is TRBJ2-1, with 12 bases identical to TRBD2. The receptor comes from a man younger than 45 in good health and CMV-seropositive. The sample consisted of PBMCs. Here the CDR3 reads CASSPKRLAGVGYNEQFF. The DNA of the CDR3 is TGTGCCAGCAGCCCAAAGCGACTAGCGGGAGTTGGATACAATGAGCAGTTCTTC. The entire variable domain, with the rest obtained from reference TRBV9 and TRBJ2-1, is as follows: DSGVTQTPKHLITATGQRVTLRCSPRSGDLSVYWYQQSLDQGLQFLIQYYNGEERAKGNILERFSAQQFPDLHSELNLSSLELGDSALYFCASSPKRLAGVGYNEQFFGPGTRLTVL.